A selection of T cell receptor beta chains follows, all from one sample in a study of CD8 T cells in ankylosing spondylitis. Each CDR3 protein is one row after TCRdb ran MiXCR on the 5' RACE reads. Among about 240,000 distinct CDR3 sequences listed, around 10% were seen once. The sample was blood, either unsorted or a sorted T cell fraction (not recorded which). These receptors originate from a male donor with ankylosing spondylitis or in good health (not recorded which). Both conserved end residues are part of each CDR3. A D gene is named only where the DNA matches it firmly. The listing skips clone size in some rows; elsewhere it reads once, few, many or a size class.

j_gene	len	d_gene	abundance	v_gene	CDR3aa	CDR3nt
TRBJ1-4	14	NA	many	TRBV6-6	CASSYYQRNEKLFF	TGTGCCAGCAGTTACTACCAGAGAAATGAAAAACTGTTTTTT
TRBJ2-1	14	NA	many	TRBV2	CASTKVNPYNEQFF	TGTGCCAGCACTAAGGTTAACCCCTACAATGAGCAGTTCTTC
TRBJ2-3	14	TRBD2	many	TRBV13	CASSPGLAKDTQYF	TGTGCCAGCAGCCCGGGACTAGCTAAAGATACGCAGTATTTT
TRBJ2-3	13	NA	NA	TRBV7-9	CASNIGDTDTQYF	TGTGCCAGCAATATTGGGGACACAGATACGCAGTATTTT
TRBJ2-7	16	TRBD2	few	TRBV5-6	CASSLKTSGSSYEQYF	TGTGCCAGCAGCTTAAAAACTAGCGGGAGCTCCTACGAGCAGTACTTC
TRBJ1-3	13	NA	many	TRBV20-1	CSARGGSGNTIYF	TGCAGTGCTAGGGGGGGATCTGGAAACACCATATATTTT
TRBJ2-1	13	NA	many	TRBV7-3	CASSLLLFSEQFF	TGTGCCAGCAGCTTACTCCTGTTTAGTGAGCAGTTCTTC
TRBJ2-5	15	TRBD2	NA	TRBV20-1	CSATERGLVWETQYF	TGCAGTGCGACAGAGCGGGGGCTAGTCTGGGAGACCCAGTACTTC
TRBJ2-7	15	TRBD2	many	TRBV5-1	CASSPTGGTTYEQYF	TGCGCCAGCAGCCCGACGGGGGGGACTACCTACGAGCAGTACTTC
TRBJ2-1	17	NA	NA	TRBV5-1	CASSSDSGGRRYNEQFF	TGCGCCAGCAGCTCGGACTCCGGGGGGCGGAGATACAATGAGCAGTTCTTC
TRBJ2-1	13	NA	NA	TRBV29-1	CSKTWGSYNEQFF	TGCAGCAAAACATGGGGCTCCTACAATGAGCAGTTCTTC
TRBJ2-1	15	TRBD2	many	TRBV5-4	CASSLDSGPYNEQFF	TGTGCCAGCAGCTTGGATAGCGGGCCTTACAATGAGCAGTTCTTC
TRBJ2-5	15	TRBD2	few	TRBV7-9	CASSPAGEIQETQYF	TGTGCCAGCAGCCCGGCGGGAGAGATACAAGAGACCCAGTACTTC
TRBJ2-3	16	TRBD1	few	TRBV7-9	CASSLSPTGNTDTQYF	TGTGCCAGCAGCTTATCCCCGACAGGGAACACAGATACGCAGTATTTT
TRBJ2-3	15	TRBD2	few	TRBV20-1	CCARDGLAGIRTQYF	TGCTGTGCTAGAGATGGACTAGCGGGGATTCGTACGCAGTATTTT
TRBJ2-7	14	NA	few	TRBV6-1	CASELFRESYEQYF	TGTGCCAGTGAGCTGTTCCGAGAGTCCTACGAGCAGTACTTC
TRBJ1-5	15	NA	many	TRBV15	CATSRDGDSNQPQHF	TGTGCCACCAGCAGAGATGGGGACAGCAATCAGCCCCAGCATTTT
TRBJ2-5	14	NA	few	TRBV3-1	CASSQGISQETQYF	TGTGCCAGCAGCCAAGGCATCAGTCAAGAGACCCAGTACTTC
TRBJ1-2	13	TRBD1	NA	TRBV20-1	CSATGQGPAGYTF	TGCAGTGCTACCGGACAGGGCCCAGCTGGCTACACCTTC
TRBJ2-3	18	NA	NA	TRBV7-2	CASSLAGTALGVGNTQYF	TGTGCCAGCAGCTTAGCGGGGACGGCTCTGGGCGTGGGCAATACGCAGTATTTT
TRBJ2-3	15	TRBD2	NA	TRBV20-1	CSARRLAGGTDTQYF	TGCAGTGCAAGAAGACTAGCGGGAGGGACAGATACGCAGTATTTT
TRBJ2-1	15	TRBD2	NA	TRBV18	CASSPYGLAGAAQFF	TGTGCCAGCTCACCATACGGACTAGCGGGAGCTGCGCAGTTCTTC
TRBJ2-3	16	NA	many	TRBV5-1	CASSLESGLSTDTQYF	TGCGCCAGCAGCTTGGAGAGCGGACTTAGCACAGATACGCAGTATTTT
TRBJ1-6	16	TRBD1	few	TRBV29-1	CSVSSDRGSYNSPLHF	TGCAGCGTCAGTAGCGACAGGGGCTCCTATAATTCACCCCTCCACTTT
TRBJ2-2	14	NA	many	TRBV6-1	CASRPDPNTGELFF	TGTGCCAGCAGGCCGGACCCTAACACCGGGGAGCTGTTTTTT
TRBJ2-7	16	TRBD1	few	TRBV28	CASSFRGQEFSYEQYF	TGTGCCAGCAGTTTTAGAGGACAGGAGTTCTCCTACGAGCAGTACTTC
TRBJ1-1	13	NA	many	TRBV20-1	CSAPGALNTEAFF	TGCAGTGCTCCAGGGGCCCTGAACACTGAAGCTTTCTTT
TRBJ2-5	10	NA	many	TRBV29-1	CSPSQETQYF	TGCAGCCCTTCCCAAGAGACCCAGTACTTC
TRBJ2-7	16	TRBD1	few	TRBV6-1	CASSVTGTGGIYEQYF	TGTGCCAGCAGTGTAACCGGGACAGGGGGCATCTACGAGCAGTACTTC
TRBJ1-2	12	NA	many	TRBV7-6	CASSDRLSGYTF	TGTGCCAGCAGCGATCGACTAAGTGGCTACACCTTC
TRBJ2-1	13	NA	many	TRBV5-1	CASSLAQANEQFF	TGCGCCAGCAGCTTGGCCCAGGCAAATGAGCAGTTCTTC
TRBJ2-7	15	NA	NA	TRBV5-1	CASSLGGIGAYEQYF	TGCGCCAGCAGCTTGGGAGGTATTGGAGCCTACGAGCAGTACTTC
TRBJ2-1	15	NA	many	TRBV12-3/TRBV12-4	CASSFLGGAYNEQFF	TGTGCCAGCAGTTTTTTGGGGGGCGCCTACAATGAGCAGTTCTTC
TRBJ2-7	14	TRBD1	NA	TRBV3-1	CASSPGTDGYEQYF	TGTGCCAGCAGCCCCGGGACAGATGGTTACGAGCAGTACTTC
TRBJ1-2	13	NA	NA	TRBV11-2	CASSLGPERGYTF	TGTGCCAGCAGCTTAGGACCCGAGAGGGGGTACACCTTC
TRBJ2-7	15	TRBD1	many	TRBV27	CASSLGTGGWGEQYF	TGTGCCAGCAGTTTAGGGACAGGTGGATGGGGGGAGCAGTACTTC
TRBJ1-2	13	NA	many	TRBV20-1	CSARYGGNYGYTF	TGCAGTGCTAGGTACGGGGGAAACTATGGCTACACCTTC
TRBJ2-7	13	NA	many	TRBV12-3/TRBV12-4	CASSPRDDGEQYF	TGTGCCAGCAGCCCGCGGGACGACGGGGAGCAGTACTTC
TRBJ1-1	13	NA	many	TRBV27	CASRIPGHSEAFF	TGTGCCAGCAGGATCCCGGGACACTCGGAAGCTTTCTTT